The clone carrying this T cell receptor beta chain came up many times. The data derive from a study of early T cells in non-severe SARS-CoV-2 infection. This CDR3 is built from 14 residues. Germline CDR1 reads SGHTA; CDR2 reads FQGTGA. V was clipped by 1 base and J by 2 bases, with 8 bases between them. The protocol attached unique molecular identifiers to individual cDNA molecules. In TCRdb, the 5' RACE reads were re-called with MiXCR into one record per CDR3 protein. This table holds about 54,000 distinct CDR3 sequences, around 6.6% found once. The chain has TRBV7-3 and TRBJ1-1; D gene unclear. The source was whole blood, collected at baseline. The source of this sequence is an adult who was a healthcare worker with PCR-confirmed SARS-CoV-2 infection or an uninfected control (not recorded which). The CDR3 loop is CASSLNPPNTEAFF. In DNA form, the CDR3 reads TGTGCCAGCAGCTTAAATCCACCTAACACTGAAGCTTTCTTT.